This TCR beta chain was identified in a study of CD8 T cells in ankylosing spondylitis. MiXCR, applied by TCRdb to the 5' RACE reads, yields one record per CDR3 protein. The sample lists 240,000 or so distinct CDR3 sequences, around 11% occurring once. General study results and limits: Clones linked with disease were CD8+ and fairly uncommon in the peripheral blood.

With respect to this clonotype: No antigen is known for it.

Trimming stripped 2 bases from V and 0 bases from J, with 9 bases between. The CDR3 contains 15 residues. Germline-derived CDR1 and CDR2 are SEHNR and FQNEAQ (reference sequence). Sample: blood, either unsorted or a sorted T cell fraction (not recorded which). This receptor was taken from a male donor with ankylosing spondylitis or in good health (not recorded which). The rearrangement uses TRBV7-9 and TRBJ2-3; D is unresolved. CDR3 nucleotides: TGTGCCAGCAGCTTAAGGGATACTAGCACAGATACGCAGTATTTT. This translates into CASSLRDTSTDTQYF.